These T cell receptor beta chains were read from a single sample in a study of T cell clusters in autoimmune cytopenias. With the multiplex PCR reads reprocessed, TCRdb shows one record per CDR3 protein and no DNA. The sample table includes roughly 8,000 distinct CDR3 sequences. Sequencing input: peripheral blood. These receptors were taken from a human donor with an autoimmune cytopenia or autoimmune hepatitis (not recorded which). Each CDR3 is given with its conserved first and last residue. Each record gives: J gene, V gene, clone size, CDR3 protein. Size is omitted from some rows. Given values are once, few, many or a class for expanded clones.

J: TRBJ2-7
V: TRBV6-5
size: -
CDR3: CASSRKGYEQYF

J: TRBJ2-7
V: TRBV5-1
size: medium-sized
CDR3: CASRWTSGPYEQYF

J: TRBJ2-7
V: TRBV5-6
size: medium-sized
CDR3: CASSLIGGRESEQYF

J: TRBJ2-3
V: TRBV7-3
size: -
CDR3: CASSRSQTHTQYF

J: TRBJ2-1
V: TRBV30
size: -
CDR3: CAWSVSGSSYNEQFF

J: TRBJ1-1
V: TRBV6-5
size: medium-sized
CDR3: CASSYSIWQIMNTEAFF

J: TRBJ2-1
V: TRBV6-6
size: medium-sized
CDR3: CASSYSSQGARFF

J: TRBJ2-2
V: TRBV7-2
size: medium-sized
CDR3: CASSFQGQAGELFF

J: TRBJ2-3
V: TRBV12-5
size: -
CDR3: CASGPGTDTQYF

J: TRBJ2-7
V: TRBV4-3
size: -
CDR3: CASSQDRGTSAWDEQYF

J: TRBJ1-1
V: TRBV19
size: medium-sized
CDR3: CASTPRTWNTEAFF

J: TRBJ2-7
V: TRBV7-9
size: medium-sized
CDR3: CASSWGQSYEQYF

J: TRBJ1-1
V: TRBV5-6
size: large
CDR3: CASSTQNTEAFF

J: TRBJ1-5
V: TRBV6-1
size: medium-sized
CDR3: CASSLGAGVNQPQHF

J: TRBJ1-5
V: TRBV19
size: medium-sized
CDR3: CASSITTGPQHF

J: TRBJ2-3
V: TRBV7-2
size: medium-sized
CDR3: CASSPTSGGYTDTQYF

J: TRBJ1-1
V: TRBV29-1
size: medium-sized
CDR3: CSVELLNTEAFF

J: TRBJ2-7
V: TRBV5-4
size: medium-sized
CDR3: CASSLGAPGEQYF

J: TRBJ1-1
V: TRBV5-6
size: -
CDR3: CASSLVQGRYTEAFF

J: TRBJ2-1
V: TRBV20-1
size: -
CDR3: CSAREDGLADNEQFF

J: TRBJ2-3
V: TRBV20-1
size: -
CDR3: CSASSVSGGARDTQYF

J: TRBJ1-5
V: TRBV10-3
size: -
CDR3: CAISESGNQPQHF

J: TRBJ2-7
V: TRBV28
size: -
CDR3: CASSTAAGTGSSYEQYF

J: TRBJ2-2
V: TRBV24-1
size: -
CDR3: CATSDLGEDRERLDTGELFF

J: TRBJ1-6
V: TRBV25-1
size: -
CDR3: CASSEGGYNSPLHF

J: TRBJ1-2
V: TRBV5-6
size: medium-sized
CDR3: CASSYGTGERYTF

J: TRBJ1-3
V: TRBV28
size: medium-sized
CDR3: CASSPHRGTGNTIYF

J: TRBJ2-2
V: TRBV6-2/TRBV6-3
size: medium-sized
CDR3: CASSLDRGLAGELFF

J: TRBJ2-6
V: TRBV7-9
size: medium-sized
CDR3: CASSSQTSGANVLTF

J: TRBJ2-3
V: TRBV5-1
size: -
CDR3: CASTFTTGQGHSTQYF

J: TRBJ1-2
V: TRBV12-3/TRBV12-4
size: medium-sized
CDR3: CASSLIGQGHYGYTF

J: TRBJ2-7
V: TRBV28
size: -
CDR3: CASSYRPRVYEEYF

J: TRBJ2-1
V: TRBV6-5
size: medium-sized
CDR3: CASTARGREQFF

J: TRBJ2-7
V: TRBV6-2/TRBV6-3
size: medium-sized
CDR3: CASSGPGQGDNEQYF

J: TRBJ2-7
V: TRBV18
size: medium-sized
CDR3: CASSPNGGTNSYEQYF

J: TRBJ1-1
V: TRBV20-1
size: -
CDR3: CSADRGLGNTEAFF

J: TRBJ2-2
V: TRBV25-1
size: -
CDR3: CASRKTGTNTGELFF

J: TRBJ2-1
V: TRBV24-1
size: -
CDR3: CATSDPPGTGGNEQFF

J: TRBJ1-1
V: TRBV6-1
size: medium-sized
CDR3: CASSVGRWPTEAFF

J: TRBJ1-2
V: TRBV28
size: -
CDR3: CASSLTGGGGYTF

J: TRBJ1-3
V: TRBV28
size: medium-sized
CDR3: CASIQRGLAGNTIYF

J: TRBJ2-7
V: TRBV20-1
size: -
CDR3: CSAPRTGLYEQYF

J: TRBJ2-7
V: TRBV11-2
size: -
CDR3: CASSRVVAGGSYEQYF

J: TRBJ2-7
V: TRBV4-3
size: -
CDR3: CASSQGEQGAGEQYF

J: TRBJ2-7
V: TRBV7-2
size: -
CDR3: CASSLVPGTDPGQYF

J: TRBJ1-2
V: TRBV5-6
size: medium-sized
CDR3: CASSFSAYGYTF

J: TRBJ2-3
V: TRBV6-6
size: -
CDR3: CASSYLGTGSDTQYF

J: TRBJ1-2
V: TRBV30
size: large
CDR3: CAWSRGNYGYTF

J: TRBJ1-5
V: TRBV5-1
size: -
CDR3: CASSLTGGNQPQHF

J: TRBJ1-4
V: TRBV28
size: -
CDR3: CASQSTGTGLNEKLFF

J: TRBJ1-2
V: TRBV24-1
size: -
CDR3: CATSDLRNGYTF

J: TRBJ2-1
V: TRBV20-1
size: -
CDR3: CSYPGTSTGYNEQFF

J: TRBJ1-4
V: TRBV28
size: -
CDR3: CASSLLRDQGRNEKLFF

J: TRBJ1-2
V: TRBV6-5
size: -
CDR3: CASSAAGGGNYGYTF